This TCR beta chain was obtained from a study of T cell repertoires in cytomegalovirus infection. Study findings and constraints: Summed public TCR beta family frequency identified CMV carriers bearing the relevant HLA.

Germline lookup yields CDR1 SGHVS and CDR2 FQNEAQ. The CDR3 is made up of 12 amino acids. With 6 bases removed from V and 3 bases from J, the gap between germline ends came to 9 bases. This clonotype showed up just a few times. Its antigen is still unknown. TCRdb redid the calling of the reads with MiXCR, one entry per CDR3 protein. Of some 43,000 distinct CDR3 sequences in the sample, 20% to 25% were seen once. The rearrangement joins TRBV7-8 to TRBJ2-7; D gene uncertain. The sequence was obtained from a human donor in good health (CMV status not recorded). Some clones in this sample may be carry-over from other donors' samples. The starting material was CD8+ T cells from cultured PBMCs, obtained from culture after CMV antigen stimulation. The CDR3 DNA is TGTGCCAGCAGTTTAAAAGTCTACGAGCAGTACTTC. As protein: CASSLKVYEQYF.